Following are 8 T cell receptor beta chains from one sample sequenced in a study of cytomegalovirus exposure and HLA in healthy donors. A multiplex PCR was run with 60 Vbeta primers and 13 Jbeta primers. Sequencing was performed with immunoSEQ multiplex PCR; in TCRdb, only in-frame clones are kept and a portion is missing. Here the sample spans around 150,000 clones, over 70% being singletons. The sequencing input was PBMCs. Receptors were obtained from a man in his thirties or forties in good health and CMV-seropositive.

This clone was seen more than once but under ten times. CDR3 sequence: CASSPGGSQETQYF. CDR3 DNA: TGTGCCAGCAGCCCCGGCGGATCCCAAGAGACCCAGTACTTC. The chain employs TRBV6-5 and TRBJ2-5, with unresolved D. Between the trimmed V and J ends, which lost 6 bases and 1 base, there was a span of 12 bases. Germline CDR1 is MNHEY and CDR2 is SVGAGI. CDR3 length equals 14 residues.

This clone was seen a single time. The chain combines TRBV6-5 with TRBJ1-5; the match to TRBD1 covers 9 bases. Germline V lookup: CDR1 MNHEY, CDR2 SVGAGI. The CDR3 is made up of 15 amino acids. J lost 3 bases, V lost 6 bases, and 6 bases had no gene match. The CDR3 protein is CASREQGALNQPQHF. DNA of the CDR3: TGTGCCAGCAGAGAACAGGGGGCTCTCAATCAGCCCCAGCATTTT.

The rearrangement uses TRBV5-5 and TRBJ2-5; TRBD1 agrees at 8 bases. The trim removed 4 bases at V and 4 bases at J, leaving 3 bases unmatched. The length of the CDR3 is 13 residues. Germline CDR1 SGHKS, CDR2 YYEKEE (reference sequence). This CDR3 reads CASSEQGGETQYF. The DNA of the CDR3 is TGTGCCAGCAGCGAACAGGGGGGAGAGACCCAGTACTTC.

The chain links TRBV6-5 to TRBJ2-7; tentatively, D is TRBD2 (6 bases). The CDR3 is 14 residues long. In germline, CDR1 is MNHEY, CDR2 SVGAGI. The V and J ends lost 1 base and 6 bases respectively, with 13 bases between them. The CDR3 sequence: CASSYFLEGREQYF. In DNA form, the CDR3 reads TGTGCCAGCAGTTACTTTCTGGAGGGGCGCGAGCAGTACTTC.

DNA for the CDR3: TGTGCCAGCCGCGACAGAACTTTAAATGAAAAACTGTTTTTT. As protein: CASRDRTLNEKLFF. The V gene is TRBV25-1, the J gene TRBJ1-4; D may be TRBD1 (5 bases). The CDR3 contains 14 residues. The germline CDR1 and CDR2 sequences are MGHDK and SYGVNS. V lost 8 bases, J lost 5 bases, and 15 bases lay in between. Combining the CDR3 with reference TRBV25-1 and TRBJ1-4 gives the whole variable domain EADIYQTPRYLVIGTGKKITLECSQTMGHDKMYWYQQDPGMELHLIHYSYGVNSTEKGDLSSESTVSRIRTEHFPLTLESARPSHTSQYLCASRDRTLNEKLFFGSGTQLSVL.

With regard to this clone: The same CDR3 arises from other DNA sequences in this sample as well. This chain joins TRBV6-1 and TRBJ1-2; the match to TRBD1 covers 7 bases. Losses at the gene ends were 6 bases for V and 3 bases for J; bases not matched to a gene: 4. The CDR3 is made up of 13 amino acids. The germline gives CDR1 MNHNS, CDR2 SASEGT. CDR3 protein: CASRETGDYGYTF. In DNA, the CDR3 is TGTGCCAGCAGGGAAACAGGGGACTATGGCTACACCTTC.

The CDR3 coding sequence is TGTGCCAGCAGCTTAAATTACGGGGGGTTGTACGAGCAGTACTTC. Protein product: CASSLNYGGLYEQYF. V gene TRBV7-9 combines with J gene TRBJ2-7; 7 nucleotides match TRBD2. J lost 4 bases, V lost 2 bases, and 8 bases had no gene match. The CDR3 covers 15 residues. Germline CDR1 is SEHNR and CDR2 is FQNEAQ (reference sequence).

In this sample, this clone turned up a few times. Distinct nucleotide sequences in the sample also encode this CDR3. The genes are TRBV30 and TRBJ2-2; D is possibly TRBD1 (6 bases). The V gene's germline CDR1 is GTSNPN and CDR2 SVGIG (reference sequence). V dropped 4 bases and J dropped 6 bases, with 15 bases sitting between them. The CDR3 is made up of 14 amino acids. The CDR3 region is CAWKQGSQAGELFF. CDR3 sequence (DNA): TGTGCCTGGAAACAGGGCTCGCAGGCCGGGGAGCTGTTTTTT.